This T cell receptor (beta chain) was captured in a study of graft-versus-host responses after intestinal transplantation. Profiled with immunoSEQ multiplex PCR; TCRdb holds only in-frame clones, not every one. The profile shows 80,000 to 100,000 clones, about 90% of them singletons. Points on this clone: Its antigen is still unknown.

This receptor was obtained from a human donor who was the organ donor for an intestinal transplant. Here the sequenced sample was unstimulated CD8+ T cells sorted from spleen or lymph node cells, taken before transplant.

CDR3 protein: CASSSLTYEQYF. The DNA for the CDR3 is TGCGCCAGCAGCTCTTTAACCTACGAGCAGTACTTC. The chain recombines TRBV5-1 with TRBJ2-7, with unresolved D. This CDR3 region has 12 residues. Germline V gene sequence: CDR1 SGHRS, CDR2 YFSETQ. V gave up 3 bases and J gave up 2 bases, with 6 bases separating them.